This record covers a single TCR beta chain. Its antigen is unknown. The donors were members of the validation cohort, which comprised 120 subjects and was separate from the first cohort of several hundred subjects. Some clones are missing from TCRdb's copy, which holds only in-frame ones; the method was immunoSEQ multiplex PCR. The sample has about 250,000 clones, just under 90% seen once. This sample is drawn from a study of cytomegalovirus exposure and HLA in healthy donors. Points from the study as a whole: The study put 150 to 200 TCR beta chains on its list as cytomegalovirus-associated. First-cohort TCR clusters tended to co-occur in the roughly 120 validation repertoires, a later analysis found.

The source material was PBMCs. The TCR sequence derives from a man between 18 and 29 years old in good health and CMV-seronegative.

Here the CDR3 DNA reads TGTGCCAGCAGTTTTGGGGGGAGGAGCTATGGCTACACCTTC. It codes for CASSFGGRSYGYTF. The rearrangement joins TRBV6-5 to TRBJ1-2; tentative D call: TRBD1 (5 bases). This CDR3 has 14 residues. The germline V and J ends were trimmed by 4 bases and 4 bases, with 13 bases remaining between them. The germline CDR1 and CDR2 sequences are MNHEY and SVGAGI.